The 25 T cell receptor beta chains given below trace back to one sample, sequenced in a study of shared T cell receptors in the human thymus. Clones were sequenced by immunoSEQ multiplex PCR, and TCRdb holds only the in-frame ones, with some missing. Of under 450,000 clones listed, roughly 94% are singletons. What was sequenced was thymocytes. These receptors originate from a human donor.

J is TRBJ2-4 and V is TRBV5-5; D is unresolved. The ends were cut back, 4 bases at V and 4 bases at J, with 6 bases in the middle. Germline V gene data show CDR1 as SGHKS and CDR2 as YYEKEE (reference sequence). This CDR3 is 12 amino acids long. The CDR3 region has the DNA TGTGCCAGCAGCCCCAAAAAAAACATTCAGTACTTC. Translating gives CASSPKKNIQYF.

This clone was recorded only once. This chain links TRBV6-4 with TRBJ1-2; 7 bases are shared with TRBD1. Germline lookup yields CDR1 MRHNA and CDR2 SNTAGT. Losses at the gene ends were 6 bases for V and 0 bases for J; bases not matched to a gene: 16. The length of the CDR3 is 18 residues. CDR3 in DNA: TGTGCCAGCAGCTTAGAGCGACAGGGCGGAAGAACTAACTATGGCTACACCTTC. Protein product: CASSLERQGGRTNYGYTF.

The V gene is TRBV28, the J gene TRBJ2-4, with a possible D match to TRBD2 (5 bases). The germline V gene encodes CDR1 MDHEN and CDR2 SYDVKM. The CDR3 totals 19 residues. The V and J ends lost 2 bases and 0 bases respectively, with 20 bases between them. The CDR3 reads CASSLQDRRGLLAKNIQYF. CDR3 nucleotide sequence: TGTGCCAGCAGTTTACAGGACCGACGGGGTCTGCTAGCCAAAAACATTCAGTACTTC.

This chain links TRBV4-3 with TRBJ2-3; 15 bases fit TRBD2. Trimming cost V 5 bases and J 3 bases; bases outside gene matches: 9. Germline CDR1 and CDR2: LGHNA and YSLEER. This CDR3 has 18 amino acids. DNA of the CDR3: TGCGCCAGCAGCTCCCCCCGGACTAGCGGGAGGGCAACAGATACGCAGTATTTT. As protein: CASSSPRTSGRATDTQYF.

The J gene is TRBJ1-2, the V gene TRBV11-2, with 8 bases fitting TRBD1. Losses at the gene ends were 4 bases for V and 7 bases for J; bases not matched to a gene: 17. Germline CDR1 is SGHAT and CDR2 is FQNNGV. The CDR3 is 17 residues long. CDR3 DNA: TGTGCCAGCAGCTCACTTCCCCGGGACAGGCTAGGAGGTGGCTACACCTTC. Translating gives CASSSLPRDRLGGGYTF. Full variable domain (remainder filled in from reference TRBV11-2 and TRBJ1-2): EAGVAQSPRYKIIEKRQSVAFWCNPISGHATLYWYQQILGQGPKLLIQFQNNGVVDDSQLPKDRFSAERLKGVDSTLKIQPAKLEDSAVYLCASSSLPRDRLGGGYTFGSGTRLTVV.

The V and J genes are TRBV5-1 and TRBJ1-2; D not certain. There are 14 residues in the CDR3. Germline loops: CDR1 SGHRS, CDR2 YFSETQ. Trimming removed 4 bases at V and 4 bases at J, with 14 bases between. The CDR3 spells CASSPMGSSYGYTF. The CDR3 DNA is TGCGCCAGCAGCCCTATGGGGTCCTCCTATGGCTACACCTTC. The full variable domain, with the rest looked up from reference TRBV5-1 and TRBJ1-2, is KAGVTQTPRYLIKTRGQQVTLSCSPISGHRSVSWYQQTPGQGLQFLFEYFSETQRNKGNFPGRFSGRQFSNSRSEMNVSTLELGDSALYLCASSPMGSSYGYTFGSGTRLTVV.

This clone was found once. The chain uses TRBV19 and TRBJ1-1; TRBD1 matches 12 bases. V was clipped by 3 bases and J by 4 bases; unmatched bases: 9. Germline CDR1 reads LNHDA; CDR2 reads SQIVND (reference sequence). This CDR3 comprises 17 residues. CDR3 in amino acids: CASSMGQGAWRRTEAFF. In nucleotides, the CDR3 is TGTGCCAGTAGTATGGGACAGGGGGCGTGGAGGCGCACTGAAGCTTTCTTT.

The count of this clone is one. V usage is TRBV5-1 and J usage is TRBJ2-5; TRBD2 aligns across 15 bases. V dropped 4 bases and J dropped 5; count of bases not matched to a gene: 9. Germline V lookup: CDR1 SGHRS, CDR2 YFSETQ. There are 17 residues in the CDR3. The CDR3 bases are TGCGCCAGCAGCCCCGGGACTAGCGGGAGGACGAGGGAGACCCAGTACTTC. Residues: CASSPGTSGRTRETQYF.

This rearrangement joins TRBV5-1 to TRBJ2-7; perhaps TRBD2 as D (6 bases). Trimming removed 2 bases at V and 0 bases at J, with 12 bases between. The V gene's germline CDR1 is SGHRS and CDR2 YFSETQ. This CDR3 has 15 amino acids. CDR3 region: CASSLRGGNSYEQYF. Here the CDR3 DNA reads TGCGCCAGCAGCTTAAGAGGCGGGAACTCCTACGAGCAGTACTTC.

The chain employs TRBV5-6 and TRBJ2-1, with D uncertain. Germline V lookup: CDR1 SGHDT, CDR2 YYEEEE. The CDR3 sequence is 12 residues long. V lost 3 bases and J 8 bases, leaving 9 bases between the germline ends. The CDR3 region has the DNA TGTGCCAGCAGCTACGGTAGGTATGAGCAGTTCTTC. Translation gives CASSYGRYEQFF.

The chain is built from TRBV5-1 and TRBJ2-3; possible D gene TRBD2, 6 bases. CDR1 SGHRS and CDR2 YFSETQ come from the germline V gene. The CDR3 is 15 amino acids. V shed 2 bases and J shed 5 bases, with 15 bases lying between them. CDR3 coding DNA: TGCGCCAGCAGCTTTGGCGGGACTGGCCTAGATACGCAGTATTTT. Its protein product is CASSFGGTGLDTQYF.

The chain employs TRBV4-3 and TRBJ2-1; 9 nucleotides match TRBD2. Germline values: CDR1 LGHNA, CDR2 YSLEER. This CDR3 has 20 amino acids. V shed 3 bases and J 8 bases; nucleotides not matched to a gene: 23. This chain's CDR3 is CASSQWPYTSGPRGGYEQFF. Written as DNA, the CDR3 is TGCGCCAGCAGCCAGTGGCCCTATACTAGCGGGCCCCGAGGGGGGTATGAGCAGTTCTTC.

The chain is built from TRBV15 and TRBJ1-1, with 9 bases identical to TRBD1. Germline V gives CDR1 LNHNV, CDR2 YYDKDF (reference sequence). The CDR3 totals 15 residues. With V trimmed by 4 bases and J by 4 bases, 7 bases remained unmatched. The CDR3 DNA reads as TGTGCCACCAGCACCGACAGGGGGGCGAGCACTGAAGCTTTCTTT. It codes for CATSTDRGASTEAFF.

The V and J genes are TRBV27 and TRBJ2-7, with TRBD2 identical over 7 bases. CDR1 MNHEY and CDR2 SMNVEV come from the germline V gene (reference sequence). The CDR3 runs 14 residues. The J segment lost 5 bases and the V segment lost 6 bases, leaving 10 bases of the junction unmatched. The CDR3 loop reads CASSPKTSIDEQYF. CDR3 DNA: TGTGCCAGCAGCCCTAAGACTAGCATCGACGAGCAGTACTTC.

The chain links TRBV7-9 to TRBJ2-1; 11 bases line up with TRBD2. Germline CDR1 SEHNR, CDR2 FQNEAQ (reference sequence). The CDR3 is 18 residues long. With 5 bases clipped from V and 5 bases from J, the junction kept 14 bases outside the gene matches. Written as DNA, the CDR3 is TGTGCCAGCAGCCCGATTCTAGCGGGAGGCACCTCAAACAATGAGCAGTTCTTC. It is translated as CASSPILAGGTSNNEQFF.

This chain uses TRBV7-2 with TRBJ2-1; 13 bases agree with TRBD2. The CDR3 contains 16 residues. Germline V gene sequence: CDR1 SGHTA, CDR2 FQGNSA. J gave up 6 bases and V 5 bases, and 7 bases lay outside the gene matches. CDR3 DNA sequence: TGTGCCAGCAGCCCCAGGACTAGCGGGAGATTCAATGAGCAGTTCTTC. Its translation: CASSPRTSGRFNEQFF. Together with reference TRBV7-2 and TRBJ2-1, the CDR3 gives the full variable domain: GAGVSQSPSNKVTEKGKDVELRCDPISGHTALYWYRQSLGQGLEFLIYFQGNSAPDKSGLPSDRFSAERTGGSVSTLTIQRTQQEDSAVYLCASSPRTSGRFNEQFFGPGTRLTVL.

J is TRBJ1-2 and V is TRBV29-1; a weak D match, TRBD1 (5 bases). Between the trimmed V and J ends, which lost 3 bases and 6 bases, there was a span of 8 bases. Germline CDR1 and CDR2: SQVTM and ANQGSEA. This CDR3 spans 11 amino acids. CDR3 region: CSVEGGHGYTF. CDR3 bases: TGCAGCGTTGAGGGGGGTCATGGCTACACCTTC. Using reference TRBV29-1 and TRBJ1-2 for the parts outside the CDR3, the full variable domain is SAVISQKPSRDICQRGTSLTIQCQVDSQVTMMFWYRQQPGQSLTLIATANQGSEATYESGFVIDKFPISRPNLTFSTLTVSNMSPEDSSIYLCSVEGGHGYTFGSGTRLTVV.

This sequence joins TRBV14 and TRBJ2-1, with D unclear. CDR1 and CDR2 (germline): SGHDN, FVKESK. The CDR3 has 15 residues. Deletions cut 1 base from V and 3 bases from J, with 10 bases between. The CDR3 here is CASSQGSLFYNEQFF. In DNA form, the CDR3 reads TGTGCCAGCAGCCAAGGTTCACTATTCTACAATGAGCAGTTCTTC.

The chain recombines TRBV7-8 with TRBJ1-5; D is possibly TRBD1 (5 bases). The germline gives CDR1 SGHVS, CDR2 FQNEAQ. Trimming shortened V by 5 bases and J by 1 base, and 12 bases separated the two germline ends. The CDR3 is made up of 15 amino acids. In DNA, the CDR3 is TGTGCCAGCAGCCCGAGAGGGGCAAGCAATCAGCCCCAGCATTTT. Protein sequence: CASSPRGASNQPQHF.

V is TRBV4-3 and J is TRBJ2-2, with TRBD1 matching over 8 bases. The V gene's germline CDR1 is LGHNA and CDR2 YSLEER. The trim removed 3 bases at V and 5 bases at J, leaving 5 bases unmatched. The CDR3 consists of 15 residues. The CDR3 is CASSHSRGRTGELFF. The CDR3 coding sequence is TGCGCCAGCAGCCATTCCAGGGGGCGGACCGGGGAGCTGTTTTTT.

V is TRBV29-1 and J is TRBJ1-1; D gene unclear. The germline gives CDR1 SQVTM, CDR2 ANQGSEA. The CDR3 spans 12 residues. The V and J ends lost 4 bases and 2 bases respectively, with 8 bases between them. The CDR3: CSVGADNTEAFF. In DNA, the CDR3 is TGCAGCGTTGGGGCAGATAACACTGAAGCTTTCTTT.

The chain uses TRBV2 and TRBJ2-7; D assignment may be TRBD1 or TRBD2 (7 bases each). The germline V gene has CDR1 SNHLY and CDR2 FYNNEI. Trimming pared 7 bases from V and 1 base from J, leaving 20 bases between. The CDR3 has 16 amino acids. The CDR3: CASNSGRQGGSYEQYF. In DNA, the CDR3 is TGTGCCAGCAATTCCGGTAGACAGGGAGGGTCCTACGAGCAGTACTTC.

The CDR3 loop reads CASSEAPPPGSGTDTQYF. CDR3 nucleotides: TGTGCCAGCAGTGAAGCGCCCCCCCCGGGTAGCGGGACAGATACGCAGTATTTT. The J gene is TRBJ2-3, the V gene TRBV6-1; 7 bases align to TRBD2. Germline V gene sequence: CDR1 MNHNS, CDR2 SASEGT. Trimming removed 0 bases from V and 3 bases from J; junction bases left unmatched: 12. The CDR3 length is 18 residues.

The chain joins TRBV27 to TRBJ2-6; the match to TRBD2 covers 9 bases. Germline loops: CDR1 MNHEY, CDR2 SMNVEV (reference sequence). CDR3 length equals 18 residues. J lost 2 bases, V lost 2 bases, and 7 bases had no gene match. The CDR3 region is CASSLKVAGEAGANVLTF. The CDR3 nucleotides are TGTGCCAGCAGTTTAAAGGTAGCGGGAGAGGCTGGGGCCAACGTCCTGACTTTC.

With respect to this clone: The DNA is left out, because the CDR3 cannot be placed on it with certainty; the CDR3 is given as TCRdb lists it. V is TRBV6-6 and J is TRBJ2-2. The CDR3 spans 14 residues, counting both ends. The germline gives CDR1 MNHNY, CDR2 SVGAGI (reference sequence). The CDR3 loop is CASSFGAGTGELFF.